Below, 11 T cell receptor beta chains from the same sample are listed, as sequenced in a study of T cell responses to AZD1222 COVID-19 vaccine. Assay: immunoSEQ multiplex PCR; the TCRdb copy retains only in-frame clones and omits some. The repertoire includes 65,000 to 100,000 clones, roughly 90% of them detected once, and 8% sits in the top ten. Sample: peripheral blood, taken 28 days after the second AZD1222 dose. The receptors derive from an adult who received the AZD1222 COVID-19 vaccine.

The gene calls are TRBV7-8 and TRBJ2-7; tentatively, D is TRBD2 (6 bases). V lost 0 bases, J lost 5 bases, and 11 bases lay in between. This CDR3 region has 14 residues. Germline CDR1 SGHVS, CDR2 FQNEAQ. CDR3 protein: CASSLAGGYHEQYF. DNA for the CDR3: TGTGCCAGCAGCTTAGCGGGAGGCTATCACGAGCAGTACTTC.

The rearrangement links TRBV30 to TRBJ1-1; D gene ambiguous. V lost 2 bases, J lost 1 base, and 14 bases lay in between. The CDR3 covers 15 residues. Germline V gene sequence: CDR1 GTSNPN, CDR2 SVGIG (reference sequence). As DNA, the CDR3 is TGTGCCTGGAGTCATGGGTTGCCGAGGAACACTGAAGCTTTCTTT. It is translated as CAWSHGLPRNTEAFF.

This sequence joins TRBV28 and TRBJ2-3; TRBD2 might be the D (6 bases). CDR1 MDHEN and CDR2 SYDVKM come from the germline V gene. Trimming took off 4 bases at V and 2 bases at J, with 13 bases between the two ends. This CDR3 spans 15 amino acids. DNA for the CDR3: TGTGCCAGCAGTTCCCGACTAGGCCACACAGATACGCAGTATTTT. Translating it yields CASSSRLGHTDTQYF.

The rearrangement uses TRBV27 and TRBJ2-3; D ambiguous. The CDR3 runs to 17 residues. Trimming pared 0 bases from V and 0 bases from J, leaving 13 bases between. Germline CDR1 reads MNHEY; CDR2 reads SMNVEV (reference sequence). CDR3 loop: CASSLSVRSTSTDTQYF. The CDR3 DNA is TGTGCCAGCAGTTTATCGGTCCGGTCGACCAGCACAGATACGCAGTATTTT.

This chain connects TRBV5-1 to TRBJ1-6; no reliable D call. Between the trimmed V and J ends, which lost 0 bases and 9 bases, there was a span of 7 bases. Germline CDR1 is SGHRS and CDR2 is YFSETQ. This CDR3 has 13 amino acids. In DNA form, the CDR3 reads TGCGCCAGCAGCTTGGAACGGAGTTCACCCCTCCACTTT. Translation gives CASSLERSSPLHF.

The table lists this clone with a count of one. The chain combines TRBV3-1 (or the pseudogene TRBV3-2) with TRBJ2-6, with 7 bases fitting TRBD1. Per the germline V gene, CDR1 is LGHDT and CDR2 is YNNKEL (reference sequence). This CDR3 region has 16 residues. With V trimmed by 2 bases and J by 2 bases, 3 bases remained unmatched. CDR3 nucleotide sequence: TGTGCCAGCAGCCAAAAAGGGGGCACTGGGGCCAACGTCCTGACTTTC. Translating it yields CASSQKGGTGANVLTF.

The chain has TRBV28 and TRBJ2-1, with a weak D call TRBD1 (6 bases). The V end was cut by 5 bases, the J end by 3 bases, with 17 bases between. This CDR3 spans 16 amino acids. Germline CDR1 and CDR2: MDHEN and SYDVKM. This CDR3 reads CASSPYTAQGYNEQFF. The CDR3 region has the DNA TGTGCCAGCAGTCCGTATACGGCACAGGGCTACAATGAGCAGTTCTTC.

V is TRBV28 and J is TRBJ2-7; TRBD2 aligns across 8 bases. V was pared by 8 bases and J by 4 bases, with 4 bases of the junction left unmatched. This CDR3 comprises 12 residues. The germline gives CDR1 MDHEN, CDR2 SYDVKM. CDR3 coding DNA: TGTGCCAGCTTCGGCGGGAGGTACGAGCAGTACTTC. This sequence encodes CASFGGRYEQYF.

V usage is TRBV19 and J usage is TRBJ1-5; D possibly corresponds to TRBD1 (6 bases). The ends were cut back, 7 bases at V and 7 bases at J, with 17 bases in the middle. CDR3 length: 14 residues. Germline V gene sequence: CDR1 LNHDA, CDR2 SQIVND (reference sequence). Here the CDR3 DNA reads TGTGCCAGTATTGGGGGTCTAGGGGGGCAGCCCCAGCATTTT. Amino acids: CASIGGLGGQPQHF.

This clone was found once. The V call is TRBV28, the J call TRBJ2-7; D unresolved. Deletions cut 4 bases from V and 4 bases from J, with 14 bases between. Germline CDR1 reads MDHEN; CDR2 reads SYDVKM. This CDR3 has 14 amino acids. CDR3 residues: CASSYIGSRYEQYF. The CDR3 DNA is TGTGCCAGCAGTTATATAGGTTCCAGGTACGAGCAGTACTTC. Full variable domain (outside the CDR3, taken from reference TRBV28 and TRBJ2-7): DVKVTQSSRYLVKRTGEKVFLECVQDMDHENMFWYRQDPGLGLRLIYFSYDVKMKEKGDIPEGYSVSREKKERFSLILESASTNQTSMYLCASSYIGSRYEQYFGPGTRLTVT.

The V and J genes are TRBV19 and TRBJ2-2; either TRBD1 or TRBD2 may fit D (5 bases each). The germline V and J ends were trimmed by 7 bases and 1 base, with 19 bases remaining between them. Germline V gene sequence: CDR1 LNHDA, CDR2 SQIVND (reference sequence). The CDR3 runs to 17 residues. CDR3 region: CASTHLGVRGNTGELFF. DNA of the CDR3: TGTGCCAGTACCCATCTAGGAGTGAGGGGGAACACCGGGGAGCTGTTTTTT.